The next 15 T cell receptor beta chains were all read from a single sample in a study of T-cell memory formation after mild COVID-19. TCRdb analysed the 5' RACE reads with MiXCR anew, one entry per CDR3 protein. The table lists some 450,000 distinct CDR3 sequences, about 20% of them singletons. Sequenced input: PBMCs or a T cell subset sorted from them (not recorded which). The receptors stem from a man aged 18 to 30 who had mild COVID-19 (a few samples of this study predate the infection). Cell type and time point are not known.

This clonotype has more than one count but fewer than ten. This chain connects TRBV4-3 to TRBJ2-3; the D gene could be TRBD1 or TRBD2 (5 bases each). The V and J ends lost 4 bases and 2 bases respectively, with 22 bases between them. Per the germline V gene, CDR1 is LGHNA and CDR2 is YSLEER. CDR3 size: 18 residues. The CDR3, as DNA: TGCGCCAGCAGCCGAACCCCTCTACGGGACGGGGTCACAGATACGCAGTATTTT. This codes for CASSRTPLRDGVTDTQYF.

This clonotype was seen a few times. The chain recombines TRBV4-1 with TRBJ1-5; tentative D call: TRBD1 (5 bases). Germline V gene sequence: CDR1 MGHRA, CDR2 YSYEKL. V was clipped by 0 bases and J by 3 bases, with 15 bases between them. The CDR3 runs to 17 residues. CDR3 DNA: TGCGCCAGCAGCCAAGATTTCGGGGGATCTTTCAATCAGCCCCAGCATTTT. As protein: CASSQDFGGSFNQPQHF.

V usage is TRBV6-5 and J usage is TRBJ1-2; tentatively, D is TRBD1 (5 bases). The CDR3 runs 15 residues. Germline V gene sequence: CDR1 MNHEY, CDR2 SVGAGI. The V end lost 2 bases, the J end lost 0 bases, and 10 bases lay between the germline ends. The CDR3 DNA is TGTGCCAGCAGTTACGCAAGGGGCGCTAACTATGGCTACACCTTC. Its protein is CASSYARGANYGYTF.

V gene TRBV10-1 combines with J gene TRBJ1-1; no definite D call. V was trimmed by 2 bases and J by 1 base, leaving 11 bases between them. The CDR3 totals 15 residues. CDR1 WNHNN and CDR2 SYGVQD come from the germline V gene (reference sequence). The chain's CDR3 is CASSEAGEGNTEAFF. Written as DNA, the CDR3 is TGCGCCAGCAGTGAGGCCGGGGAAGGGAACACTGAAGCTTTCTTT.

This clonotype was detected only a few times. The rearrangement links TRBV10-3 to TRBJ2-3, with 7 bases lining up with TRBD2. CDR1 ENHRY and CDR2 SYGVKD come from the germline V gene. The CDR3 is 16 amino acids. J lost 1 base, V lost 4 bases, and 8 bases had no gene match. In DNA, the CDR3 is TGTGCCATCAGTGTGGGACCTAGCGGAGGCACAGATACGCAGTATTTT. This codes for CAISVGPSGGTDTQYF.

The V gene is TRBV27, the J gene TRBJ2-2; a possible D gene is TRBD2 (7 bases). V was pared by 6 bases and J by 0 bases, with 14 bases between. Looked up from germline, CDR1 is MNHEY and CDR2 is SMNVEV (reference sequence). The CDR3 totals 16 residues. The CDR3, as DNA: TGTGCCAGCAGGGGGGGGGCGAGAACGAACACCGGGGAGCTGTTTTTT. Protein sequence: CASRGGARTNTGELFF.

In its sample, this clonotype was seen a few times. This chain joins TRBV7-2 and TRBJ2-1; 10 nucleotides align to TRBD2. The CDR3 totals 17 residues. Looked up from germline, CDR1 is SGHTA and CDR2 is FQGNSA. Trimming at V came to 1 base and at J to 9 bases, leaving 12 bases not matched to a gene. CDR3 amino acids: CASSLVMERGGSTEQFF. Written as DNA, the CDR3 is TGTGCCAGCAGCTTAGTAATGGAGCGGGGGGGATCCACTGAGCAGTTCTTC.

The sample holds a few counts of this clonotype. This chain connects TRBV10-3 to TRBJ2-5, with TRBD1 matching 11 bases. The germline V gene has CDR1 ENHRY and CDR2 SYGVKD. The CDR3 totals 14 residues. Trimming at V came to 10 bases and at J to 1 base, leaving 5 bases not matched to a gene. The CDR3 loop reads CATQGQGGQETQYF. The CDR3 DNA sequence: TGTGCCACTCAGGGACAGGGGGGCCAAGAGACCCAGTACTTC.

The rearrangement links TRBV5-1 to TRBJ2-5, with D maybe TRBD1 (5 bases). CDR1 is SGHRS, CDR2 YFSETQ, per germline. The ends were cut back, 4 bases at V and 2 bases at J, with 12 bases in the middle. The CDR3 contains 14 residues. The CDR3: CASSPRTTQETQYF. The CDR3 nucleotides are TGCGCCAGCAGCCCTAGGACAACTCAAGAGACCCAGTACTTC.

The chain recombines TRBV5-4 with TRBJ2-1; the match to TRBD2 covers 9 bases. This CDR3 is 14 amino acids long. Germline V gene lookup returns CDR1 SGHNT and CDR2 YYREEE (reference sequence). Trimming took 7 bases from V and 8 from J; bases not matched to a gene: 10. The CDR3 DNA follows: TGTGCCAGCCTACCCCTAGCGGGGTCGGATGAGCAGTTCTTC. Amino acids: CASLPLAGSDEQFF.

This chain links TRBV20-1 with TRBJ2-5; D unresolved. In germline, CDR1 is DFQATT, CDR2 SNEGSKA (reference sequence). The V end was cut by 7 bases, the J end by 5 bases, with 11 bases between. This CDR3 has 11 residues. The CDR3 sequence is CSVEIFETQYF. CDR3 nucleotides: TGCAGTGTCGAGATTTTCGAGACCCAGTACTTC.

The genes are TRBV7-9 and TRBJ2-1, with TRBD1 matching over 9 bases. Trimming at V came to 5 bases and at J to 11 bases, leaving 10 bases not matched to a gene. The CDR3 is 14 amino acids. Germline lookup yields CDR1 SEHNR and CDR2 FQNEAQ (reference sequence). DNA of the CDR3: TGTGCCAGCAGCCCAAGGACAGGGGCGGACAAGCAGTTCTTC. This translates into CASSPRTGADKQFF. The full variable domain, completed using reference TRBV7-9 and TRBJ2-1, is DTGVSQNPRHKITKRGQNVTFRCDPISEHNRLYWYRQTLGQGPEFLTYFQNEAQLEKSRLLSDRFSAERPKGSFSTLEIQRTEQGDSAMYLCASSPRTGADKQFFGPGTRLTVL.

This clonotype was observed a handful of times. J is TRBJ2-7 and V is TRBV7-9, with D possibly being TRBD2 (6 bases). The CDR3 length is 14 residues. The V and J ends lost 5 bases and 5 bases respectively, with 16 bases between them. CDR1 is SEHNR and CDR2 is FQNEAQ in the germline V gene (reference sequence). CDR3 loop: CASSNRGYPHEQYV. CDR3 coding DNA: TGTGCCAGCAGCAACCGGGGGTACCCGCACGAGCAGTACGTC.

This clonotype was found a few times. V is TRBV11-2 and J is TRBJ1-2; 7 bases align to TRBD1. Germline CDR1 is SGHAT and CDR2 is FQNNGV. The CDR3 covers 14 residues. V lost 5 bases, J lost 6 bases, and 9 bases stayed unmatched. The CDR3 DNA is TGTGCCAGCAGCCCAACAGGGGTTTTCAATGGCTACACCTTC. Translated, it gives CASSPTGVFNGYTF.

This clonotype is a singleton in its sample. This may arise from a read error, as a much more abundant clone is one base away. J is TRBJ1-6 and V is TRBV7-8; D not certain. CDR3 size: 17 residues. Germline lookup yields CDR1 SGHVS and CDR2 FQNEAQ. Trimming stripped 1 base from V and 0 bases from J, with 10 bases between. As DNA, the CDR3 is TGTGCCAGCAGCTTAGGGGATTTGAGCTCCTATAATTCACCCCTCCACTTT. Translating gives CASSLGDLSSYNSPLHF.